This is a list of T cell receptor beta chains from one sample in a study of T cells in Graves' hyperthyroidism and ophthalmopathy. TCRdb analysed the multiplex PCR reads with MiXCR anew, one entry per CDR3 protein. The profile shows about 560,000 distinct CDR3 sequences, 12% to 15% of them singletons. Sequencing was carried out using blood. These receptors came from a woman in her thirties or forties with Graves' hyperthyroidism. Each CDR3 is given with its conserved first and last residue. The order of the fields is D gene, V gene, J gene, clone size, CDR3 DNA, CDR3 protein. The D gene is left open where the match is weak. Expanded clones are given a class, and other clones once, few, many or no size at all.

>TRBD1|TRBV28|TRBJ2-7|once
TGTGCCAGTAGTTCCGCCCCCTGGACAGGGGGCCCCGAGCAGTACTTC
CASSSAPWTGGPEQYF
>-|TRBV10-3|TRBJ2-7|many
TGTGCCATCAGTGGGGGCGAGGTATCCTACGAGCAGTACTTC
CAISGGEVSYEQYF
>TRBD1|TRBV5-1|TRBJ2-2|-
TGCGCCAGCAGCTTGGGGGACAGGGACGCCGGGGAGCTGTTTTTT
CASSLGDRDAGELFF
>-|TRBV7-8|TRBJ2-1|many
TGTGCCAGCAGGCACGGGCCACAGCGCGCAAAATTCAATGAGCAGTTCTTC
CASRHGPQRAKFNEQFF
>-|TRBV20-1|TRBJ2-4|-
TGCAGTGCTAGAGATTGGGCAGGCCTAGCCAAAAACATTCAGTACTTC
CSARDWAGLAKNIQYF
>-|TRBV7-9|TRBJ2-1|few
TGTGCCAGCAGCTTAAGGGGGGACAATGAGCAGTTCTTC
CASSLRGDNEQFF
>TRBD2|TRBV3-1|TRBJ2-7|few
TGTGCCAGCACTAAAGGAGCGGGAGGGGTCGGCGCCGAGCAGTACTTC
CASTKGAGGVGAEQYF
>-|TRBV5-1|TRBJ2-7|many
TGCGCCAGCAGCTTGGACGGGGTCCTGAGAAACGAGCAGTACTTC
CASSLDGVLRNEQYF
>-|TRBV18|TRBJ2-2|few
TGTGCCAGCTCACCCATTGTAGCGGCGAACACCGGGGAGCTGTTTTTT
CASSPIVAANTGELFF
>-|TRBV28|TRBJ2-2|many
TGTGCCAGCACCCTATCAGGGGATCGTACCGGGGAGCTGTTTTTT
CASTLSGDRTGELFF
>-|TRBV6-1|TRBJ1-2|many
TGTGCCAGCACTGAGGGCTATGGCTACACCTTC
CASTEGYGYTF
>-|TRBV20-1|TRBJ2-3|many
TGCAGTGCTAGAGATCCTGGGCCTCGGGGTACGCAGTATTTT
CSARDPGPRGTQYF
>-|TRBV5-4|TRBJ2-5|few
TGTGCCAGCAGCTTGAGGGGTGAGGGGACCCAGTACTTC
CASSLRGEGTQYF
>-|TRBV11-2|TRBJ2-1|many
TGTGCCAGCAGCTTAGCCCCCCTAGCGATCTACAATGAGCAGTTCTTC
CASSLAPLAIYNEQFF
>-|TRBV27|TRBJ2-3|many
TGTGCCAGCAGTTTAGTTGGTAGAACCACAGATACGCAGTATTTT
CASSLVGRTTDTQYF
>-|TRBV5-5|TRBJ2-2|few
TGTGCCAGCAGACTCCCTTGGCAGTCCACCGGGGAGCTGTTTTTT
CASRLPWQSTGELFF
>TRBD1|TRBV7-9|TRBJ1-1|-
TGTGCCAGCAGCCCTAGACGAGGACAGGGACCCAACACTGAAGCTTTCTTT
CASSPRRGQGPNTEAFF
>TRBD2|TRBV18|TRBJ2-4|many
TGTGCCAGCTCACTCCGGACTAGCGGGTCGCGAGAAAACATTCAGTACTTC
CASSLRTSGSRENIQYF
>TRBD2|TRBV2|TRBJ2-5|many
TGTGCCAGCAGCGTACAGGCTAGCGGGAGGCTAGAGACCCAGTACTTC
CASSVQASGRLETQYF
>TRBD1|TRBV9|TRBJ1-2|-
TGTGCCAGCAAATCGGGACAGGGGAGCTATGGCTACACCTTC
CASKSGQGSYGYTF
>TRBD2|TRBV6-2/TRBV6-3|TRBJ2-1|few
TGTGCCAGCAGTTACTCGGCGGGAGACAATGAGCAGTTCTTC
CASSYSAGDNEQFF
>TRBD1|TRBV20-1|TRBJ1-2|many
TGCAGTGGCACGGATCGAGGGGGCGCCGGGGGCTACACCTTC
CSGTDRGGAGGYTF
>-|TRBV2|TRBJ2-5|many
TGTGCCAGCAGTGAACCGGAGACCCAGTACTTC
CASSEPETQYF
>-|TRBV5-1|TRBJ1-1|many
TGCGCCAGCAGCTTAGAAGGTAGGGGTAACACTGAAGCTTTCTTT
CASSLEGRGNTEAFF
>-|TRBV2|TRBJ2-2|many
TGTGCCAGCAGTGAAAGGGGCACCGGGGAGCTGTTTTTT
CASSERGTGELFF
>-|TRBV5-1|TRBJ2-5|-
TGCGCCAGCAGCGCAAGGCGGGGTTCAGGAGAGACCCAGTACTTC
CASSARRGSGETQYF
>-|TRBV4-1|TRBJ2-1|many
TGCGCCAGCAGCAGAGAAGACATCTACAATGAGCAGTTCTTC
CASSREDIYNEQFF
>-|TRBV10-3|TRBJ1-2|-
TGTGCCATCAGTGAGGACAGGATTAACTATGGCTACACCTTC
CAISEDRINYGYTF
>TRBD2|TRBV7-9|TRBJ2-7|many
TGTGCCACCCTTGGGGGGGGCTCCTACGAGCAGTACTTC
CATLGGGSYEQYF
>TRBD1|TRBV20-1|TRBJ1-6|few
TGCAGTGCTAGGGAGGGGGCGAGCTCCTATAATTCACCCCTCCACTTT
CSAREGASSYNSPLHF
>-|TRBV5-1|TRBJ1-1|-
TGCGCCAGCAGCTTGGCCGGCAAGACTGAAGCTTTCTTT
CASSLAGKTEAFF
>-|TRBV12-3/TRBV12-4|TRBJ1-4|many
TGTGCCAGCAGTTCGTCCTGGGCCGCCCGGGGTGAAAAACTGTTTTTT
CASSSSWAARGEKLFF
>-|TRBV11-2|TRBJ2-7|many
TGTGCCAGCAGCTTAAACGGAAACTACGAGCAGTACTTC
CASSLNGNYEQYF
>-|TRBV7-3|TRBJ2-1|many
TGTGCCAGCAGCCAGCGAACCCAGGGGTGGGGGAATGAGCAGTTCTTC
CASSQRTQGWGNEQFF
>-|TRBV7-9|TRBJ2-5|-
TGTGCCAGCAGCCGCAACCCACAAACATTGGAGACCCAGTACTTC
CASSRNPQTLETQYF
>TRBD1|TRBV6-2/TRBV6-3|TRBJ2-7|-
TGTGCCAGCAGTTACGTCTCGAACTTCGGGACAGGGAAATTCTACGAGCAGTACTTC
CASSYVSNFGTGKFYEQYF
>-|TRBV28|TRBJ1-1|-
TGTGCCAGCAGACGGCCGGGACCCTTCTTTGGTGAAGCTTTCTTT
CASRRPGPFFGEAFF
>-|TRBV6-1|TRBJ1-2|-
TGTGCCACCAGGGTAGCATATGGCTACACCTTC
CATRVAYGYTF
>TRBD2|TRBV28|TRBJ2-3|many
TGTGCCAGCAGTTCCCCTAGCGGGACAGATACGCAGTATTTT
CASSSPSGTDTQYF
>TRBD2|TRBV5-1|TRBJ2-1|many
TGCGCCAGCAGCTTGGAAGCGGGAGCATTTAACAATGAGCAGTTCTTC
CASSLEAGAFNNEQFF
>TRBD2|TRBV2|TRBJ2-4|many
TGTGCCAGCAGTACGAGCGGGAGGGCCGCCAAAAACATTCAGTACTTC
CASSTSGRAAKNIQYF
>-|TRBV28|TRBJ1-5|-
TGTGCCAGCTTGGCCGGGGGGGATCAGCCCCAGCATTTT
CASLAGGDQPQHF
>TRBD1|TRBV28|TRBJ2-2|few
TGTGCCAGCAGACGACAGGGGGCGAAGGGCGGGGAGCTGTTTTTT
CASRRQGAKGGELFF
>-|TRBV6-1|TRBJ2-5|-
TGTGCCAGCAGTGAATCGCCTACAAGCCAAGAGACCCAGTACTTC
CASSESPTSQETQYF
>-|TRBV27|TRBJ1-1|many
TGTGCCAGCAGTTTCGGAGGGGGAAACACTGAAGCTTTCTTT
CASSFGGGNTEAFF
>-|TRBV20-1|TRBJ2-7|many
TGCAGTGCTAGAACCCTTGGGGGATCTGCCTACGAGCAGTACTTC
CSARTLGGSAYEQYF
>-|TRBV7-8|TRBJ2-3|-
TGTGCCAGCAGCACCCCTGAATTTTTTCCAGACGGCTTCACAGATACGCAGTATTTT
CASSTPEFFPDGFTDTQYF
>-|TRBV9|TRBJ1-3|many
TGTGCCAGCGAGGTTTTGTCACCAGGGTACTCTGGAAACACCATATATTTT
CASEVLSPGYSGNTIYF
>-|TRBV7-3|TRBJ2-1|many
TGTGCCAGCAGCTCCAAGAACAGACAGATCCAGTTCTTC
CASSSKNRQIQFF
>-|TRBV7-9|TRBJ2-2|-
TGTGCCAGCAGCTTAGCGTTTCAGATAGTGTCCGGGGAGCTGTTTTTT
CASSLAFQIVSGELFF
>-|TRBV27|TRBJ2-3|many
TGTGCCAGCAGTGGGGACTCTAGCACAGATACGCAGTATTTT
CASSGDSSTDTQYF
>-|TRBV3-1|TRBJ2-2|many
TGTGCCAGCAGCGCCTTTGTCGTGACGAACACCGGGGAGCTGTTTTTT
CASSAFVVTNTGELFF
>-|TRBV6-2/TRBV6-3|TRBJ2-2|-
TGTGCCATGGTCCCCTTCGACACCGGGGAGCTGTTTTTT
CAMVPFDTGELFF
>-|TRBV18|TRBJ2-1|many
TGTGCCAGCTCACCCGGAATCCGTGACAATGAGCAGTTCTTC
CASSPGIRDNEQFF
>-|TRBV7-2|TRBJ1-4|many
TGTGCCAGCAGCTTAGATCCACTCGAAAAACTGTTTTTT
CASSLDPLEKLFF